The 25 T cell receptor beta chains below were found in one sample sequenced in a study of OX40 agonist ivuxolimab in advanced cancers. Repertoires were generated with immunoSEQ multiplex PCR, while TCRdb's copy carries only in-frame clones and drops some. Here the sample spans under 70,000 clones, about 85% being singletons. The sequencing used CD4+ or CD8+ T cells sorted from blood, collected in a trial of the OX40 agonist ivuxolimab. The receptor source for this set is an adult with an advanced solid tumor such as melanoma, head and neck, liver or kidney cancer.

V and J are TRBV7-2 and TRBJ1-4; the D is unclear. V lost 0 bases, J lost 10 bases, and 12 bases lay in between. The length of the CDR3 is 14 residues. The germline CDR1 and CDR2 sequences are SGHTA and FQGNSA. This chain's CDR3 is CASSLAWEGGKLFF. Written as DNA, the CDR3 is TGTGCCAGCAGCTTAGCATGGGAGGGAGGAAAACTGTTTTTT.

The chain links TRBV6-4 to TRBJ2-4, with 9 bases aligning to TRBD2. Germline V gene data show CDR1 as MRHNA and CDR2 as SNTAGT. The CDR3 has 15 amino acids. The V and J ends lost 3 bases and 8 bases, in that order; junction bases with no gene match: 8. The CDR3 loop is CASSEGGGATDIQYF. The CDR3 DNA follows: TGTGCCAGCAGTGAGGGCGGGGGGGCAACGGACATTCAGTACTTC.

The chain uses TRBV11-1 and TRBJ1-1; maybe TRBD1 (6 bases). V gave up 7 bases and J gave up 5 bases, with 11 bases separating them. Germline V lookup: CDR1 SGHAT, CDR2 FQDESV (reference sequence). This CDR3 has 12 residues. CDR3: CASMRGGTEAFF. The CDR3 DNA follows: TGTGCCAGCATGCGAGGGGGGACTGAAGCTTTCTTT.

In this sample, this clone turned up once. The chain carries TRBV7-2 and TRBJ2-7; D perhaps matches TRBD1 (7 bases). V lost 5 bases and J 6 bases, leaving 14 bases between the germline ends. CDR3 length: 13 amino acids. Germline loops: CDR1 SGHTA, CDR2 FQGNSA. The CDR3 loop is CASSNRGGREQYF. For the CDR3, the DNA is TGTGCCAGCAGCAACAGGGGAGGTCGCGAGCAGTACTTC.

This chain connects TRBV25-1 to TRBJ2-3; 7 nucleotides line up with TRBD1. The CDR3 has 15 amino acids. J lost 3 bases, V lost 2 bases, and 5 bases had no gene match. Germline V gene sequence: CDR1 MGHDK, CDR2 SYGVNS. The CDR3 is CASSEKGRGTDTQYF. CDR3 in DNA: TGTGCCAGCAGTGAAAAAGGCAGGGGGACAGATACGCAGTATTTT.

This chain joins TRBV7-3 and TRBJ1-1; 7 nucleotides agree with TRBD1. V dropped 3 bases and J dropped 4; count of bases not matched to a gene: 2. In germline, CDR1 is SGHTA, CDR2 FQGTGA. The CDR3 totals 13 residues. The CDR3 reads CASSFRGGTEAFF. CDR3 nucleotides: TGTGCCAGCAGCTTCAGGGGGGGCACTGAAGCTTTCTTT.

The gene calls are TRBV9 and TRBJ2-7; D might be TRBD1 (5 bases). Germline values: CDR1 SGDLS, CDR2 YYNGEE. V was clipped by 1 base and J by 4 bases, with 12 bases between them. The CDR3 covers 14 residues. The CDR3 sequence: CASSVYRPGYEQYF. CDR3 nucleotide sequence: TGTGCCAGCAGCGTATACCGTCCAGGGTACGAGCAGTACTTC.

V is TRBV28 and J is TRBJ1-5, with 7 nucleotides matching TRBD1. J gave up 5 bases and V 7 bases, and 14 bases lay outside the gene matches. CDR3 length equals 16 residues. Per the germline V gene, CDR1 is MDHEN and CDR2 is SYDVKM. In nucleotides, the CDR3 is TGTGCCAGCAAGTTCTGGACAGGACTTATAGATCAGCCCCAGCATTTT. It is translated as CASKFWTGLIDQPQHF. Filled out from reference TRBV28 and TRBJ1-5, the complete variable domain reads DVKVTQSSRYLVKRTGEKVFLECVQDMDHENMFWYRQDPGLGLRLIYFSYDVKMKEKGDIPEGYSVSREKKERFSLILESASTNQTSMYLCASKFWTGLIDQPQHFGDGTRLSIL.

J is TRBJ2-7 and V is TRBV6-5, with D hard to call. The CDR3 spans 11 residues. V lost 10 bases to trimming and J lost 5 bases, with 12 bases between them. The germline V gene has CDR1 MNHEY and CDR2 SVGAGI. Written as DNA, the CDR3 is TGTGCCACTACGGCGCTAAACGAGCAGTACTTC. Its translation: CATTALNEQYF.

CDR3 protein: CASSFRDTYNSPLHF. In nucleotides, the CDR3 is TGCGCCAGCAGCTTTAGAGACACTTATAATTCACCCCTCCACTTT. The J gene is TRBJ1-6, the V gene TRBV5-1; D ambiguous. The ends were cut back, 2 bases at V and 4 bases at J, with 10 bases in the middle. The CDR3 runs 15 residues. Germline CDR1 reads SGHRS; CDR2 reads YFSETQ.

This clone was observed a handful of times. The CDR3 region is CASSPRTTF. CDR3 coding DNA: TGTGCCAGCAGCCCTAGGACGACCTTC. The V gene is TRBV7-9, the J gene TRBJ1-2, with D uncertain. Germline CDR1 is SEHNR and CDR2 is FQNEAQ (reference sequence). Trimming stripped 5 bases from V and 14 bases from J, with 9 bases between. The length of the CDR3 is 9 residues. Together with reference TRBV7-9 and TRBJ1-2, the CDR3 gives the full variable domain: DTGVSQNPRHKITKRGQNVTFRCDPISEHNRLYWYRQTLGQGPEFLTYFQNEAQLEKSRLLSDRFSAERPKGSFSTLEIQRTEQGDSAMYLCASSPRTTFGSGTRLTVV.

The chain combines TRBV28 with TRBJ2-5; TRBD2 is a possible D gene (5 bases). The CDR3 is made up of 15 amino acids. Trimming removed 2 bases from V and 1 base from J, with 11 bases in between. Germline V gives CDR1 MDHEN, CDR2 SYDVKM. CDR3 amino acids: CASSLQRSAQETQYF. CDR3 DNA: TGTGCCAGCAGTTTACAGCGGTCGGCCCAAGAGACCCAGTACTTC.

This chain uses TRBV2 with TRBJ1-5; perhaps TRBD1 as D (5 bases). The germline V and J ends were trimmed by 4 bases and 5 bases, with 9 bases remaining between them. The CDR3 is 13 residues long. CDR1 SNHLY and CDR2 FYNNEI come from the germline V gene. CDR3 sequence reads: CASSGGLDQPQHF. The DNA for the CDR3 is TGTGCCAGCAGTGGGGGACTGGATCAGCCCCAGCATTTT.

This clone appeared once. The chain has TRBV4-1 and TRBJ2-2, with D perhaps matching TRBD2 (6 bases). In germline, CDR1 is MGHRA, CDR2 YSYEKL. This CDR3 is built from 16 residues. V lost 1 base and J 5 bases, leaving 14 bases between the germline ends. The CDR3 loop is CASSQGGVWETGELFF. CDR3 coding DNA: TGCGCCAGCAGCCAAGGGGGGGTTTGGGAAACCGGGGAGCTGTTTTTT.

This rearrangement joins TRBV5-4 to TRBJ2-5; D not resolved. With 0 bases removed from V and 5 bases from J, the gap between germline ends came to 11 bases. This CDR3 contains 14 residues. Germline CDR1 SGHNT, CDR2 YYREEE (reference sequence). This CDR3 is CASSLGTARETQYF. In DNA, the CDR3 is TGTGCCAGCAGCTTGGGAACGGCTCGGGAGACCCAGTACTTC.

The rearrangement joins TRBV5-1 to TRBJ2-2; D not resolved. The CDR3 consists of 15 residues. V lost 4 bases to trimming and J lost 1 base, with 11 bases between them. CDR1 and CDR2 from the germline V gene are SGHRS and YFSETQ. CDR3 DNA sequence: TGCGCCAGCAGCGAAAGTGCCCAGAACACCGGGGAGCTGTTTTTT. It codes for CASSESAQNTGELFF.

This clone was picked up one time. The chain combines TRBV5-4 with TRBJ2-7, with 9 bases identical to TRBD2. Germline V CDR1 and CDR2: SGHNT, YYREEE (reference sequence). V shed 0 bases and J 6 bases; nucleotides not matched to a gene: 7. This CDR3 has 15 amino acids. The CDR3 loop reads CASSLDPREGREQYF. Here the CDR3 DNA reads TGTGCCAGCAGCTTGGATCCGCGGGAGGGCCGCGAGCAGTACTTC.

V usage is TRBV10-3 and J usage is TRBJ2-5; TRBD1 or TRBD2 may be the D gene (7 bases each). Germline V lookup: CDR1 ENHRY, CDR2 SYGVKD. V gave up 5 bases and J gave up 4 bases, with 20 bases separating them. The CDR3 length is 16 residues. DNA for the CDR3: TGTGCCATCAGTCTCAGGGGGGGGGCCTCAGCAGAGACCCAGTACTTC. Protein: CAISLRGGASAETQYF.

The genes are TRBV9 and TRBJ2-7; 9 bases are a match to TRBD1. The V gene's germline CDR1 is SGDLS and CDR2 YYNGEE. The CDR3 has 18 amino acids. Trimming took 0 bases from V and 0 from J; bases not matched to a gene: 10. The CDR3 here is CASSVEAQGASGSYEQYF. The CDR3 bases are TGTGCCAGCAGCGTAGAGGCACAGGGGGCATCCGGCTCCTACGAGCAGTACTTC.

The chain combines TRBV9 with TRBJ2-3, with D perhaps matching TRBD2 (5 bases). Trimming stripped 5 bases from V and 6 bases from J, with 19 bases between. This CDR3 comprises 15 residues. The germline CDR1 and CDR2 sequences are SGDLS and YYNGEE. The CDR3 DNA reads as TGTGCCAGCAGTAAGGCAGCGGCCCTAGGGGATACGCAGTATTTT. Translating it yields CASSKAAALGDTQYF.

The chain carries TRBV7-3 and TRBJ1-1, with 8 positions matching TRBD1. The CDR3 loop spans 15 amino acids. From germline, CDR1 is SGHTA and CDR2 FQGTGA. With 4 bases clipped from V and 0 bases from J, the junction kept 4 bases outside the gene matches. CDR3 loop: CASSSGQVLNTEAFF. CDR3 DNA: TGTGCCAGCAGCTCGGGACAGGTACTGAACACTGAAGCTTTCTTT.

V usage is TRBV28 and J usage is TRBJ2-2; 11 bases are a match to TRBD2. The V gene's germline CDR1 is MDHEN and CDR2 SYDVKM. With V trimmed by 6 bases and J by 4 bases, 7 bases remained unmatched. The CDR3 contains 16 residues. This CDR3 reads CASRLAGGRITGELFF. The CDR3, as DNA: TGTGCCAGCAGATTAGCGGGAGGGCGGATCACCGGGGAGCTGTTTTTT. Using reference TRBV28 and TRBJ2-2 for the parts outside the CDR3, the full variable domain is DVKVTQSSRYLVKRTGEKVFLECVQDMDHENMFWYRQDPGLGLRLIYFSYDVKMKEKGDIPEGYSVSREKKERFSLILESASTNQTSMYLCASRLAGGRITGELFFGEGSRLTVL.

The rearrangement joins TRBV6-6 to TRBJ1-6; D is undetermined. This CDR3 comprises 13 residues. V lost 4 bases and J 9 bases, leaving 10 bases between the germline ends. Germline CDR1 MNHNY, CDR2 SVGAGI (reference sequence). The CDR3, as DNA: TGTGCCAGCAGTTCTGGCTTCGGTTCACCCCTCCACTTT. Translation: CASSSGFGSPLHF.

The gene calls are TRBV5-1 and TRBJ1-1; 9 positions agree with TRBD1. CDR1 is SGHRS, CDR2 YFSETQ, per germline. The CDR3 length is 14 residues. With 2 bases clipped from V and 4 bases from J, the junction kept 3 bases outside the gene matches. Here the CDR3 DNA reads TGCGCCAGCAGCTTTCGGACAGGGGCCACTGAAGCTTTCTTT. It translates to CASSFRTGATEAFF.

V and J are TRBV11-2 and TRBJ2-3; 7 positions match TRBD2. This CDR3 has 18 residues. The V and J ends lost 0 bases and 4 bases, in that order; junction bases with no gene match: 13. Germline V lookup: CDR1 SGHAT, CDR2 FQNNGV. The CDR3 loop is CASSLDPRGGSVPDTQYF. The CDR3 nucleotides are TGTGCCAGCAGCTTAGATCCCCGGGGCGGGAGTGTACCAGATACGCAGTATTTT.